This T cell receptor (beta chain) was captured in a study of blood T cell repertoires in COVID-19. Data came from immunoSEQ multiplex PCR; TCRdb stores just in-frame clones and leaves some out. The repertoire holds about 130,000 clones, around 83% seen once, with approximately 9.2% in the top ten. The TCR was taken from a man aged 45-65 years who had recovered from COVID-19. The sequencing input was PBMCs or T cells enriched from blood (not recorded which).

The CDR3 DNA is TGTGCCAGCAGCAAAGTAACTAGCGGGGGGCGCTACGAGCAGTACTTC. It yields the protein CASSKVTSGGRYEQYF. The gene calls are TRBV21-1 and TRBJ2-7; TRBD2, as called in the table, went unchecked against the DNA. TRBV21-1 is described as a pseudogene. The CDR3 runs to 16 residues.